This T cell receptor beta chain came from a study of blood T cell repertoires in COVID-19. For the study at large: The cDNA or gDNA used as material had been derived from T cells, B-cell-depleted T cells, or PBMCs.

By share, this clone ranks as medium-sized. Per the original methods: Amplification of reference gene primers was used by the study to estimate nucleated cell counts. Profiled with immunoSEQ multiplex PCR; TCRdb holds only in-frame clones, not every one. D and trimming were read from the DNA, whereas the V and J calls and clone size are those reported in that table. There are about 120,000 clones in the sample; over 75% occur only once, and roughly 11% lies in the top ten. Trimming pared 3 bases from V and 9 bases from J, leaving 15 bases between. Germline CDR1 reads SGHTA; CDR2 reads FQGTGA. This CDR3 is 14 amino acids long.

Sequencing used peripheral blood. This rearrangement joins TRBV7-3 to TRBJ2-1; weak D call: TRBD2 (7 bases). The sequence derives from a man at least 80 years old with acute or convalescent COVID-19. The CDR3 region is CASSFGGGLGEQFF. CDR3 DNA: TGTGCCAGCAGCTTCGGCGGGGGCCTGGGTGAGCAGTTCTTC.